These T cell receptor beta chains were read from a single sample in a study of Graves' ophthalmopathy and Graves' hyperthyroidism. TCRdb reprocessed the multiplex PCR reads with MiXCR, giving one entry per CDR3 protein. The sample holds approximately 540,000 distinct CDR3 sequences, about two fifths seen once. Specimen: peripheral blood or thyroid tissue (not recorded which). Source of these receptors: an adult man with Graves' hyperthyroidism. Each CDR3 is given with its conserved first and last residue. A D gene is named only where the DNA matches it firmly. Rows may omit the clone size; those that give it use once, few, many or a size class.

j_gene | d_gene | v_gene | len | abundance | CDR3aa | CDR3nt
TRBJ1-2 | TRBD1 | TRBV4-1 | 16 | many | CASSQDRDRYNYGYTF | TGCGCCAGCAGCCAAGACCGGGACAGGTATAACTATGGCTACACCTTC
TRBJ2-7 | - | TRBV29-1 | 13 | many | CSLTQESSYEQYF | TGCAGCTTAACCCAGGAGAGCTCCTACGAGCAGTACTTC
TRBJ2-5 | - | TRBV20-1 | 11 | - | CSASFQETQYF | TGCAGTGCTAGTTTCCAAGAGACCCAGTACTTC
TRBJ2-7 | TRBD1 | TRBV2 | 13 | many | CASSTTGLHEQYF | TGTGCCAGCAGTACGACAGGGTTGCACGAGCAGTACTTC
TRBJ2-7 | - | TRBV19 | 13 | many | CASSIWLSDEQYF | TGTGCCAGTAGTATTTGGTTGAGTGACGAGCAGTACTTC
TRBJ2-5 | - | TRBV7-8 | 15 | - | CASAEGQVNQETQYF | TGTGCCAGCGCTGAGGGCCAGGTCAACCAAGAGACCCAGTACTTC
TRBJ1-6 | TRBD1 | TRBV7-9 | 13 | once | CAWSAGGGSPLHF | TGTGCCTGGAGTGCAGGGGGCGGATCACCCCTCCACTTT
TRBJ2-1 | TRBD2 | TRBV5-4 | 15 | - | CASSVTSAGDNEQFF | TGTGCCAGCAGCGTGACTAGCGCTGGGGACAATGAGCAGTTCTTC
TRBJ2-3 | TRBD2 | TRBV7-2 | 16 | once | CASSQEGGSKGDTQYF | TGCGCCAGCAGCCAAGAGGGCGGGAGTAAGGGAGATACGCAGTATTTT
TRBJ1-1 | - | TRBV7-2 | 15 | many | CASSLRRGVGTEAFF | TGTGCCAGCAGCTTAAGACGGGGAGTGGGCACTGAAGCTTTCTTT
TRBJ2-7 | - | TRBV7-8 | 15 | - | CASGRVPADPYEQYF | TGTGCCAGCGGTAGAGTTCCAGCGGACCCCTACGAGCAGTACTTC
TRBJ1-2 | - | TRBV19 | 13 | - | CASSIGSGYGYTF | TGTGCCAGTAGTATAGGATCGGGTTATGGCTACACCTTC
TRBJ1-2 | - | TRBV6-6 | 13 | many | CASNDGVHYGYTF | TGTGCCAGCAACGACGGGGTCCACTATGGCTACACCTTC
TRBJ1-2 | TRBD1 | TRBV10-3 | 15 | - | CAISEGQGANYGYTF | TGTGCCATCAGTGAGGGACAGGGGGCTAACTATGGCTACACCTTC
TRBJ1-4 | - | TRBV10-3 | 16 | many | CAISDYAPGNNEKLFF | TGTGCCATCAGTGATTATGCGCCAGGGAATAATGAAAAACTGTTTTTT
TRBJ1-2 | TRBD1 | TRBV20-1 | 13 | many | CSARPGGDYGYTF | TGCAGTGCTAGGCCAGGGGGCGACTATGGCTACACCTTC
TRBJ1-2 | TRBD1 | TRBV5-4 | 15 | - | CASSFIPGDSRGYTF | TGTGCCAGCAGCTTTATACCGGGGGACAGCCGAGGCTACACCTTC
TRBJ1-1 | - | TRBV12-3/TRBV12-4 | 12 | many | CASSRGRGAAFF | TGTGCCAGCAGTCGGGGACGGGGAGCAGCTTTCTTT
TRBJ1-4 | - | TRBV7-3 | 13 | many | CASSPYRGEKLFF | TGTGCCAGCAGCCCTTATAGGGGGGAAAAACTGTTTTTT
TRBJ2-5 | - | TRBV2 | 14 | - | CASSPPSYTETQYF | TGTGCCAGCTCACCACCGTCCTATACGGAGACCCAGTACTTC
TRBJ1-2 | TRBD1 | TRBV9 | 15 | - | CASSAYGTGSYGYTF | TGTGCCAGCAGCGCCTACGGGACAGGGAGCTATGGCTACACCTTC
TRBJ2-7 | TRBD2 | TRBV4-1 | 16 | many | CASSRGASGAAYEQYF | TGCGCCAGCAGCCGAGGCGCTAGCGGGGCTGCCTACGAGCAGTACTTC
TRBJ1-2 | TRBD1 | TRBV29-1 | 12 | - | CSSDRGLYGYTF | TGCAGCTCCGACAGGGGCCTATATGGCTACACCTTC
TRBJ2-7 | - | TRBV7-8 | 17 | many | CASSAYLTGAVGYEQYF | TGTGCCAGCAGCGCCTATTTGACAGGCGCGGTGGGCTACGAGCAGTACTTC
TRBJ2-5 | TRBD1 | TRBV29-1 | 14 | - | CSVEGQGSGETQYF | TGCAGCGTTGAGGGACAGGGGTCGGGAGAGACCCAGTACTTC
TRBJ2-5 | - | TRBV14 | 15 | many | CASSHGAAVQETQYF | TGTGCCAGCAGCCACGGCGCGGCAGTCCAAGAGACCCAGTACTTC
TRBJ1-6 | - | TRBV20-1 | 14 | many | CSAHTGTVNSPLHF | TGCAGTGCTCACACCGGGACCGTCAATTCACCCCTCCACTTT